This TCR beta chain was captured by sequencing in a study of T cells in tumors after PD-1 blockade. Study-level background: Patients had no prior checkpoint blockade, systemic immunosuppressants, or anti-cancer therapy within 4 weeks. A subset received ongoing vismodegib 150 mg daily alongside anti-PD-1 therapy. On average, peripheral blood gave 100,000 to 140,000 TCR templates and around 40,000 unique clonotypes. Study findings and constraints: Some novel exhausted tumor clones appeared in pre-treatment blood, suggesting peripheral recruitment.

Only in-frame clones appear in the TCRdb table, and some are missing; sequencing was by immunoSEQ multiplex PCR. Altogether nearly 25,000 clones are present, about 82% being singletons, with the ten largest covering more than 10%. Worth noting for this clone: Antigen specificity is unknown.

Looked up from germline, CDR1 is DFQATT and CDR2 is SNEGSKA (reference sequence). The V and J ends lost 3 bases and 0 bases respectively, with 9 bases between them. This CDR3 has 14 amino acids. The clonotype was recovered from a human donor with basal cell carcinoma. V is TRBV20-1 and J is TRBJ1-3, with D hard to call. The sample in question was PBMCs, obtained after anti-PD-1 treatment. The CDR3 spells CSASDFGSGNTIYF. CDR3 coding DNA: TGCAGTGCTAGTGACTTTGGCTCTGGAAACACCATATATTTT.